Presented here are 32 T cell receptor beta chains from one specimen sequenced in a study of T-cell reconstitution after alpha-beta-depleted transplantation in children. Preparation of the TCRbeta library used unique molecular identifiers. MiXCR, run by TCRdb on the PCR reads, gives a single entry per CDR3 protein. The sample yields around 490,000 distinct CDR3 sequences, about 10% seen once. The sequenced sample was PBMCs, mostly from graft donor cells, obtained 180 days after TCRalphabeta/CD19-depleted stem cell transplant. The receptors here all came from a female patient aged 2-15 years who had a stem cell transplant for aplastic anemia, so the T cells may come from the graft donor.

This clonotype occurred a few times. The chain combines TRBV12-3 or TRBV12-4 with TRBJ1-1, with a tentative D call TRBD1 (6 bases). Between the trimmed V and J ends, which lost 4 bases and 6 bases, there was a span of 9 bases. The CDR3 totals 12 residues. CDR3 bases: TGTGCCAGCAGTTGGACAGCCTCTGAAGCTTTCTTT. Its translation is CASSWTASEAFF.

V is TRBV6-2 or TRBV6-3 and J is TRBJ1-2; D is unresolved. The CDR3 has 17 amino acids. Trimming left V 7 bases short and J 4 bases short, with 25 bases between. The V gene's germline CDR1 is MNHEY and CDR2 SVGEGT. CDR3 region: CASIFNGRFDFLYGYTF. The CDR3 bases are TGTGCCAGCATTTTCAACGGACGGTTCGATTTCCTCTATGGCTACACCTTC.

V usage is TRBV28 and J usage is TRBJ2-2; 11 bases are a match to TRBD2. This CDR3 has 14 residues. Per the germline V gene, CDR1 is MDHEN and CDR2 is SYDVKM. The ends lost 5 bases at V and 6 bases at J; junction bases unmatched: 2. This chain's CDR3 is CASSIAGGSGELFF. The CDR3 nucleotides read TGTGCCAGCAGTATAGCGGGAGGGTCCGGGGAGCTGTTTTTT.

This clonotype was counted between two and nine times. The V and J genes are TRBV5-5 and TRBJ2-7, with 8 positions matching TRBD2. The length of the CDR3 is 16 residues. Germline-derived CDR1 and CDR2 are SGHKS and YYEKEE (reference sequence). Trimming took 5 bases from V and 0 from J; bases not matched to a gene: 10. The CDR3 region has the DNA TGTGCCAGCAGGGGCCTTCGGGAGGGCAGCTCCTACGAGCAGTACGTC. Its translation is CASRGLREGSSYEQYV.

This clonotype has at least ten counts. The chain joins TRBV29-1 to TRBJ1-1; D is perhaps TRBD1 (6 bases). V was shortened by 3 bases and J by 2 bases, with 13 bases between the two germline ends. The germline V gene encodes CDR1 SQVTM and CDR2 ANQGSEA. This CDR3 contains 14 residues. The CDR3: CSVDPQGRNTEAFF. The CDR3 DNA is TGCAGCGTTGATCCCCAGGGGCGTAACACTGAAGCTTTCTTT.

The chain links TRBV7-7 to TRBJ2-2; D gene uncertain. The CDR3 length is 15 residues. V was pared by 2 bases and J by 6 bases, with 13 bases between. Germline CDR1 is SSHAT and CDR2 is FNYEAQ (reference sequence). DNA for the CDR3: TGTGCCAGCAGCTTACTGCCTATAGTAGCCGGGGAGCTGTTTTTT. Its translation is CASSLLPIVAGELFF.

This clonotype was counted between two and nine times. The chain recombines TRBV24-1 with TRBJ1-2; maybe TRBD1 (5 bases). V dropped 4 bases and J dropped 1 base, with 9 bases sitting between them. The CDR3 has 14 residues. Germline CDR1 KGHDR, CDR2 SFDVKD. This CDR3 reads CATSDVTDNYGYTF. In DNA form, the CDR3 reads TGTGCCACCAGTGACGTGACAGATAACTATGGCTACACCTTC.

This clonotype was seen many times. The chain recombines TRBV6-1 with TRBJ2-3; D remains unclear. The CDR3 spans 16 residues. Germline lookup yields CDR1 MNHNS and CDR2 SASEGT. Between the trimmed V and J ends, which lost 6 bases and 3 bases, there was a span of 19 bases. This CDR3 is CASSRGRQAVTDTQYF. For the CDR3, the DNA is TGTGCCAGCAGCCGCGGTCGGCAGGCGGTAACAGATACGCAGTATTTT.

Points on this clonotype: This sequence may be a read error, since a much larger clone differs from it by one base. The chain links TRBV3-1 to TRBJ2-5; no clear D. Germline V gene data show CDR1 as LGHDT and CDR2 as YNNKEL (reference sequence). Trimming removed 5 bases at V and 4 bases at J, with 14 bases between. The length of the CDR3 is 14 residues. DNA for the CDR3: TGTGCCAGCAGCGCCACCTGGTACCGAGAGACCCAGTACTTC. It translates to CASSATWYRETQYF.

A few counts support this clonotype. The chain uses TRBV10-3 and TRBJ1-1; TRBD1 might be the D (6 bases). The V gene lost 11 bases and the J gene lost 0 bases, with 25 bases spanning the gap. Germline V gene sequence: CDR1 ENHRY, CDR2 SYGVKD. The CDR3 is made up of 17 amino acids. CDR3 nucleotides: TGTGCCGCCCGTCCCTTGGGGGCAGGGAACTTGAACACTGAAGCTTTCTTT. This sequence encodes CAARPLGAGNLNTEAFF.

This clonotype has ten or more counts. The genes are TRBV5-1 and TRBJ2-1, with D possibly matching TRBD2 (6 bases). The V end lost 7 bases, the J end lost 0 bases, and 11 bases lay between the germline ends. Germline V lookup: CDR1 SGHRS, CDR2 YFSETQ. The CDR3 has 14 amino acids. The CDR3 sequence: CASSAGSSYNEQFF. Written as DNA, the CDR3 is TGCGCCAGCTCCGCGGGAAGCTCCTACAATGAGCAGTTCTTC. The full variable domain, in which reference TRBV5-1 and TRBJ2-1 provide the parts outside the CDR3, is KAGVTQTPRYLIKTRGQQVTLSCSPISGHRSVSWYQQTPGQGLQFLFEYFSETQRNKGNFPGRFSGRQFSNSRSEMNVSTLELGDSALYLCASSAGSSYNEQFFGPGTRLTVL.

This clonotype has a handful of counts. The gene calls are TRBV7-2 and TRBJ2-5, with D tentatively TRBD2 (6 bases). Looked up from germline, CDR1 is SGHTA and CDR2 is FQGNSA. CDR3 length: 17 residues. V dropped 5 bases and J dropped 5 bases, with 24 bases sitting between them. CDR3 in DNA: TGTGCCAGCAGCCCGAAGTCGAATACGGGAGTGTTGGAGACCCAGTACTTC. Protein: CASSPKSNTGVLETQYF.

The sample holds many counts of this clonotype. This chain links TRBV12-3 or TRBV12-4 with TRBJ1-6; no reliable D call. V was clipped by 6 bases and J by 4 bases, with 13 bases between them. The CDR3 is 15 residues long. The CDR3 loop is CASRGFGEYNSPLHF. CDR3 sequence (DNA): TGTGCCAGCAGAGGGTTCGGGGAATATAATTCACCCCTCCACTTT.

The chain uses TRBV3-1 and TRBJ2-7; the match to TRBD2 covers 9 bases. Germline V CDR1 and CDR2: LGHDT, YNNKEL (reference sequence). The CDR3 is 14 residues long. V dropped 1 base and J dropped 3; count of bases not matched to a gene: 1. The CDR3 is CASSQGLAVYEQYF. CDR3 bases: TGTGCCAGCAGCCAAGGACTAGCGGTCTACGAGCAGTACTTC.

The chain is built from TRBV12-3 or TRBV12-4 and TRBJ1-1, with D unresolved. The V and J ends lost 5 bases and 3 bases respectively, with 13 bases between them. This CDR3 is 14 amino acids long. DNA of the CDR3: TGTGCCAGCAGTCCCCGCCAGTTCTACACTGAAGCTTTCTTT. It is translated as CASSPRQFYTEAFF.

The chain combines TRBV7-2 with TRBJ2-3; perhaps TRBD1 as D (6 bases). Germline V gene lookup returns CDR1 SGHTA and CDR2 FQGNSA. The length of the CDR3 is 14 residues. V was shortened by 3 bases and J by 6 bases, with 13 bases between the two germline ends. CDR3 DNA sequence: TGTGCCAGCAGCTTTGGGACATATTCTGATACGCAGTATTTT. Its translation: CASSFGTYSDTQYF.

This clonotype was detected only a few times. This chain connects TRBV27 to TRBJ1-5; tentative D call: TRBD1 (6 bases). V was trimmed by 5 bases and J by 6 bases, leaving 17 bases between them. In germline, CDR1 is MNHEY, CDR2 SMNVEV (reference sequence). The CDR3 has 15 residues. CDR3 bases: TGTGCCAGCAGTCCCAAGACAGGCGGGTCTCAGCCCCAGCATTTT. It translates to CASSPKTGGSQPQHF.

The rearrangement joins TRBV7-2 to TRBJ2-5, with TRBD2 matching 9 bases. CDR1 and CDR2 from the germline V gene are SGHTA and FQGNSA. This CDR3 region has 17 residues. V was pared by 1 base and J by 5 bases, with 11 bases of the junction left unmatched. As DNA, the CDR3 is TGTGCCAGCAGCTTAGTAGGGCGGGAGGGCCTTGCTGAGACCCAGTACTTC. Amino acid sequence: CASSLVGREGLAETQYF.

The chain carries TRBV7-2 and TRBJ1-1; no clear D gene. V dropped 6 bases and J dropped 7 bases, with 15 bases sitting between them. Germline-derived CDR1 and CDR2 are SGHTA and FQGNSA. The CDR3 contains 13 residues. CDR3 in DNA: TGTGCCAGCAGGCGGAGCGGGGAAGGTGAAGCTTTCTTT. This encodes CASRRSGEGEAFF.

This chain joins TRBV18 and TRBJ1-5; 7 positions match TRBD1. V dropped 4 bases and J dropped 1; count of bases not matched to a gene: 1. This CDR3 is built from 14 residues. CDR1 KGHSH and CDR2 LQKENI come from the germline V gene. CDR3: CASSRGQSNQPQHF. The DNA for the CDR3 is TGTGCCAGCTCACGGGGACAGAGCAATCAGCCCCAGCATTTT. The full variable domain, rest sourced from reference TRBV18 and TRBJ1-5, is NAGVMQNPRHLVRRRGQEARLRCSPMKGHSHVYWYRQLPEEGLKFMVYLQKENIIDESGMPKERFSAEFPKEGPSILRIQQVVRGDSAAYFCASSRGQSNQPQHFGDGTRLSIL.

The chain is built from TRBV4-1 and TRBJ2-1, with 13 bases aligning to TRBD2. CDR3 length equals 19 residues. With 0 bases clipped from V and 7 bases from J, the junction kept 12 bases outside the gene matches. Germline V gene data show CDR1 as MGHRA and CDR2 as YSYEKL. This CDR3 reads CASSQEDPLAGGPLNEQFF. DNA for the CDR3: TGCGCCAGCAGCCAAGAGGATCCACTAGCGGGAGGGCCCCTAAATGAGCAGTTCTTC.

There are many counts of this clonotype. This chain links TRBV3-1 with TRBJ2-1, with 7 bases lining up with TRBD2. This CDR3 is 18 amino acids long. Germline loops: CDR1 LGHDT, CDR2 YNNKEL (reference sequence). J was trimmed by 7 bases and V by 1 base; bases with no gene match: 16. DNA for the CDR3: TGTGCCAGCAGCCAAGCTCGGTCTAGCGGACCTTCTAGAAATGAGCAGTTCTTC. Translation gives CASSQARSSGPSRNEQFF.

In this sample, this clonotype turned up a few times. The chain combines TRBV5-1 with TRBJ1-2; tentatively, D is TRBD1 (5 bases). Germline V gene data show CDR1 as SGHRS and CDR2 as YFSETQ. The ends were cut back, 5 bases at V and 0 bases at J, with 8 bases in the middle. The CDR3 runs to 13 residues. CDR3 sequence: CASSSRANYGYTF. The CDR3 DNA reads TGCGCCAGCAGTTCCAGGGCTAACTATGGCTACACCTTC. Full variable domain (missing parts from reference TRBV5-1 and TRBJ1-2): KAGVTQTPRYLIKTRGQQVTLSCSPISGHRSVSWYQQTPGQGLQFLFEYFSETQRNKGNFPGRFSGRQFSNSRSEMNVSTLELGDSALYLCASSSRANYGYTFGSGTRLTVV.

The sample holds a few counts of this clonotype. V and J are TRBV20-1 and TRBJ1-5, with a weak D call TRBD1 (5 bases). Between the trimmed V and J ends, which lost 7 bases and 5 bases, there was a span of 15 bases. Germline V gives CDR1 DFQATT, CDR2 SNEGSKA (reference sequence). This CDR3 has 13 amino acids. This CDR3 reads CSVIGEGDQPQHF. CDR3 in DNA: TGCAGTGTCATAGGGGAGGGCGATCAGCCCCAGCATTTT.

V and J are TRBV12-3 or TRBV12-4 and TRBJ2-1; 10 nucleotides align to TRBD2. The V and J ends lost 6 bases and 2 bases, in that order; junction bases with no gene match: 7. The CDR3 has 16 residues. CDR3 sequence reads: CASSDLAGATYNEQFF. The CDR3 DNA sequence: TGTGCCAGCAGCGACCTAGCGGGAGCGACCTACAATGAGCAGTTCTTC.

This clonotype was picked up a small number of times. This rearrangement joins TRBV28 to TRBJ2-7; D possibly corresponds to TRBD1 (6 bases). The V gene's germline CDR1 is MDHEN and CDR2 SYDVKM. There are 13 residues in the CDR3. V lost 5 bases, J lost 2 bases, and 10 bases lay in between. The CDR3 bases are TGTGCCAGCAGTGATCCAGGGGCCTACGAGCAGTACTTC. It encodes CASSDPGAYEQYF. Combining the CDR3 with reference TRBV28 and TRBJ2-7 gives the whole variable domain DVKVTQSSRYLVKRTGEKVFLECVQDMDHENMFWYRQDPGLGLRLIYFSYDVKMKEKGDIPEGYSVSREKKERFSLILESASTNQTSMYLCASSDPGAYEQYFGPGTRLTVT.

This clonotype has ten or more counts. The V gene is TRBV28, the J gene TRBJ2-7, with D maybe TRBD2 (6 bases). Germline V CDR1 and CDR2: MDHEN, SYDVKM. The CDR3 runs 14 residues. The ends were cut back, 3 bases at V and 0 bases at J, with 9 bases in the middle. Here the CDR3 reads CASSFAGLSYEQYV. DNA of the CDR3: TGTGCCAGCAGTTTTGCGGGGCTCTCCTACGAGCAGTACGTC.

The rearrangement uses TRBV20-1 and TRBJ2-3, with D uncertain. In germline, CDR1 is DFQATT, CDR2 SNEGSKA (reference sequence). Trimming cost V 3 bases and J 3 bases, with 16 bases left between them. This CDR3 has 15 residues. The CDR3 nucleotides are TGCAGTGCTAGTTCAACCAGCCCGCTTACAGATACGCAGTATTTT. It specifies CSASSTSPLTDTQYF.

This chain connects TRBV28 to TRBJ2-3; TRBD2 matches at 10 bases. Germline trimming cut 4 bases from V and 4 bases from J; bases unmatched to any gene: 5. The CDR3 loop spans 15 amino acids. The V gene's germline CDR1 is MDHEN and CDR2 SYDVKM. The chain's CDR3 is CASSSQLAGPDTQYF. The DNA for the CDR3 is TGTGCCAGCAGTTCTCAACTAGCGGGACCAGATACGCAGTATTTT.

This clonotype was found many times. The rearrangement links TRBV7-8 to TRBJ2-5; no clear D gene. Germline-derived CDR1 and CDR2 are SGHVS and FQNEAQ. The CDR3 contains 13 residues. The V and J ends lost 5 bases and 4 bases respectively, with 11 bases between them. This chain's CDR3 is CASSPPVAETQYF. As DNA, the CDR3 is TGTGCCAGCAGCCCCCCAGTCGCAGAGACCCAGTACTTC.

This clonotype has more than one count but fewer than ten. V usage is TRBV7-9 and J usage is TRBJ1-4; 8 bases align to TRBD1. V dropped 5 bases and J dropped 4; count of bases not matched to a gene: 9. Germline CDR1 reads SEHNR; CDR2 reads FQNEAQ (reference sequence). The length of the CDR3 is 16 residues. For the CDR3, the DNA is TGTGCCAGCAGCCCCGCCCCGGGACAGGTTAATGAAAAACTGTTTTTT. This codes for CASSPAPGQVNEKLFF.

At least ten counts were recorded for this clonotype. In DNA form, the CDR3 reads TGTGCCAGCCAAATGAGAGGGACGACCCTAGCCAAAAACATTCAGTACTTC. It is translated as CASQMRGTTLAKNIQYF. J is TRBJ2-4 and V is TRBV28; D tentatively reads TRBD1 or TRBD2 (5 bases each). V lost 8 bases and J 0 bases, leaving 20 bases between the germline ends. Germline V CDR1 and CDR2: MDHEN, SYDVKM. The CDR3 is made up of 17 amino acids.